The rows below give T cell receptor beta chains drawn from one sample of a study of technical replicates of blood from several donors. Only in-frame clones appear in the TCRdb table, and some are missing; sequencing was by immunoSEQ multiplex PCR. Of 55,000 to 60,000 clones listed, around 93% are singletons. The sequencing input was PBMCs. The receptor source for this set is a human donor in good health. Some clones in this sample may be carry-over from other donors' samples. Each CDR3 is given with its conserved first and last residue. D genes are given only for firm matches. Size values are once, few and many counts, or a class for expanded clones, and some rows have none.

>NA|TRBJ1-2|TRBV5-5|NA
CASSILNYGYTF
TGTGCCAGCAGCATCCTGAACTATGGCTACACCTTC
>NA|TRBJ1-2|TRBV6-5|TRBD1
CASSYGTGGVYGYTF
TGTGCCAGCAGTTACGGGACAGGGGGTGTGTATGGCTACACCTTC
>NA|TRBJ2-3|TRBV9|TRBD2
CASSVVTMVAGTTDTQYF
TGTGCCAGCAGCGTAGTTACGATGGTAGCGGGGACCACAGATACGCAGTATTTT
>NA|TRBJ2-2|TRBV9|TRBD2
CASRREGESGELFF
TGTGCCAGCCGCCGGGAGGGAGAGTCCGGGGAGCTGTTTTTT
>NA|TRBJ1-1|TRBV12-1|NA
CASSFENMNTEAFF
TGTGCCAGCAGCTTTGAGAACATGAACACTGAAGCTTTCTTT
>NA|TRBJ2-3|TRBV6-4|TRBD2
CASSPTSGSTDTQYF
TGTGCCAGCAGTCCAACTAGCGGGAGTACAGATACGCAGTATTTT
>once|TRBJ2-7|TRBV29-1|TRBD1
CSVEGTGGYEQYF
TGCAGCGTTGAGGGGACAGGGGGCTACGAGCAGTACTTC
>NA|TRBJ1-1|TRBV5-1|TRBD1
CASSGRDRNTEAFF
TGCGCCAGCAGCGGCCGGGACAGGAACACTGAAGCTTTCTTT
>NA|TRBJ2-7|TRBV29-1|NA
CSATSTYEQYF
TGCAGCGCCACTAGCACCTACGAGCAGTACTTC
>NA|TRBJ1-3|TRBV7-6|NA
CASSFEDFSGNTIYF
TGTGCCAGCAGCTTCGAGGATTTCTCTGGAAACACCATATATTTT
>once|TRBJ2-7|TRBV18|NA
CASSPTQGGYEQYF
TGTGCCAGCTCACCGACACAGGGCGGCTACGAGCAGTACTTC
>NA|TRBJ1-4|TRBV21-1|NA
CASSSKGEGSEKLFF
TGTGCCAGCAGCAGCAAGGGGGAGGGGAGTGAAAAACTGTTTTTT
>NA|TRBJ2-1|TRBV20-1|TRBD1
CSAGQGTEQFF
TGCAGTGCGGGACAGGGAACTGAGCAGTTCTTC
>NA|TRBJ2-5|TRBV9|TRBD2
CASSPGTSGGAQETQYF
TGTGCCAGCAGCCCCGGGACTAGCGGGGGGGCCCAAGAGACCCAGTACTTC
>NA|TRBJ2-3|TRBV5-4|TRBD1
CASSPTGGTTDTQYF
TGTGCCAGCAGTCCGACAGGGGGTACGACAGATACGCAGTATTTT
>NA|TRBJ1-6|TRBV6-1|NA
CASSEDRSYNSPLHF
TGTGCCAGCAGTGAAGACCGGAGCTATAATTCACCCCTCCACTTT
>NA|TRBJ1-5|TRBV2|NA
CASSESYNQPQHF
TGTGCCAGCAGTGAATCCTACAATCAGCCCCAGCATTTT
>NA|TRBJ2-7|TRBV7-2|NA
CASSLRGGASYEQYF
TGTGCCAGCAGCCTCCGAGGGGGGGCGTCCTACGAGCAGTACTTC
>NA|TRBJ2-5|TRBV6-6|TRBD1
CASSYSTTGGETQYF
TGTGCCAGCAGTTACTCAACGACAGGGGGAGAGACCCAGTACTTC
>NA|TRBJ2-5|TRBV2|NA
CASSDVAAETQYF
TGTGCCAGCAGTGACGTGGCGGCGGAGACCCAGTACTTC
>NA|TRBJ2-2|TRBV11-2|NA
CASSPSNTGELFF
TGTGCCAGCAGCCCCTCGAACACCGGGGAGCTGTTTTTT